One sample yielded the 32 T cell receptor beta chains listed below, sequenced in a study of blood T cell repertoires in COVID-19. Data came from immunoSEQ multiplex PCR; TCRdb stores just in-frame clones and leaves some out. The data contain about 400,000 clones, around 90% of them singletons. Sequencing input: PBMCs or T cells enriched from blood (not recorded which). The receptors were gathered from a woman aged 40 to 50 with acute COVID-19.

V and J are TRBV4-1 and TRBJ2-7; D might be TRBD1 (6 bases). The V end was cut by 3 bases, the J end by 4 bases, with 13 bases between. The CDR3 has 14 residues. CDR1 is MGHRA and CDR2 is YSYEKL in the germline V gene. The CDR3 is CASSQGQWGYEQYF. Here the CDR3 DNA reads TGCGCCAGCAGCCAGGGACAATGGGGTTACGAGCAGTACTTC.

J is TRBJ1-6 and V is TRBV18, with no clear D. Germline-derived CDR1 and CDR2 are KGHSH and LQKENI. CDR3 size: 14 residues. Trimming removed 5 bases from V and 7 bases from J, with 12 bases in between. The CDR3 spells CASSSSGRNSPLHF. CDR3 coding DNA: TGTGCCAGCTCATCTAGTGGGAGAAATTCACCCCTCCACTTT. The full variable domain, completed using reference TRBV18 and TRBJ1-6, is NAGVMQNPRHLVRRRGQEARLRCSPMKGHSHVYWYRQLPEEGLKFMVYLQKENIIDESGMPKERFSAEFPKEGPSILRIQQVVRGDSAAYFCASSSSGRNSPLHFGNGTRLTVT.

The chain uses TRBV18 and TRBJ1-1; TRBD1 is a possible D gene (5 bases). The germline V gene has CDR1 KGHSH and CDR2 LQKENI. V was clipped by 3 bases and J by 1 base, with 12 bases between them. There are 15 residues in the CDR3. The DNA for the CDR3 is TGTGCCAGCTCACCGGGGCCAGCGTCGAACACTGAAGCTTTCTTT. This codes for CASSPGPASNTEAFF.

Comments on this clone: The same CDR3 can be traced to other DNA sequences in this sample. The rearrangement uses TRBV11-2 and TRBJ2-2; 8 bases agree with TRBD2. Germline CDR1 reads SGHAT; CDR2 reads FQNNGV. The V gene end was trimmed by 5 bases and the J gene end by 0 bases; junction bases not matched to a gene: 5. The CDR3 runs to 16 residues. The CDR3 DNA is TGTGCCAGCAGCCCACGGGGGGGGGCGAACACCGGGGAGCTGTTTTTT. This encodes CASSPRGGANTGELFF.

The chain links TRBV29-1 to TRBJ1-4, with D tentatively TRBD1 (6 bases). V dropped 0 bases and J dropped 8 bases, with 13 bases sitting between them. Per germline, CDR1 SQVTM and CDR2 ANQGSEA. This CDR3 spans 14 amino acids. The CDR3 region is CSVEDQGWGEKLFF. The CDR3 nucleotides read TGCAGCGTTGAAGATCAGGGGTGGGGGGAAAAACTGTTTTTT.

The rearrangement links TRBV5-1 to TRBJ2-2; 8 nucleotides line up with TRBD2. Germline CDR1 is SGHRS and CDR2 is YFSETQ. Germline trimming cut 0 bases from V and 5 bases from J; bases unmatched to any gene: 9. There are 17 residues in the CDR3. DNA for the CDR3: TGCGCCAGCAGCTTGGCCGGGGGGGGCTCCCCTACCGGGGAGCTGTTTTTT. It yields the protein CASSLAGGGSPTGELFF. The entire variable domain, with the rest obtained from reference TRBV5-1 and TRBJ2-2, is as follows: KAGVTQTPRYLIKTRGQQVTLSCSPISGHRSVSWYQQTPGQGLQFLFEYFSETQRNKGNFPGRFSGRQFSNSRSEMNVSTLELGDSALYLCASSLAGGGSPTGELFFGEGSRLTVL.

This chain joins TRBV2 and TRBJ1-2; 12 nucleotides line up with TRBD1. This CDR3 contains 17 residues. Trimming removed 6 bases from V and 2 bases from J; junction bases left unmatched: 10. Germline V gives CDR1 SNHLY, CDR2 FYNNEI. This chain's CDR3 is CASRRGGTGGANYGYTF. CDR3 in DNA: TGTGCCAGCAGGCGAGGGGGGACAGGGGGCGCAAACTATGGCTACACCTTC.

The chain uses TRBV7-9 and TRBJ1-6; 7 positions match TRBD1. The CDR3 totals 13 residues. Germline V CDR1 and CDR2: SEHNR, FQNEAQ (reference sequence). The trim removed 5 bases at V and 9 bases at J, leaving 4 bases unmatched. The CDR3: CASSPDRASPLHF. The CDR3 DNA sequence: TGTGCCAGCAGCCCCGACAGGGCTTCACCCCTCCACTTT.

This chain's CDR3 is CAWNPTGGDYGYTF. The DNA of the CDR3 is TGTGCCTGGAACCCGACAGGGGGCGACTATGGCTACACCTTC. The J gene is TRBJ1-2, the V gene TRBV30, with 10 bases lining up with TRBD1. The CDR3 length is 14 residues. Germline CDR1 and CDR2: GTSNPN and SVGIG (reference sequence). V was clipped by 4 bases and J by 3 bases; unmatched bases: 5.

V and J are TRBV7-8 and TRBJ2-4; 11 positions agree with TRBD1. Germline loops: CDR1 SGHVS, CDR2 FQNEAQ. The trim removed 5 bases at V and 9 bases at J, leaving 9 bases unmatched. The CDR3 contains 15 residues. This CDR3 is CASSGTGQGDIIQYF. The CDR3 region has the DNA TGTGCCAGCAGCGGGACGGGACAGGGGGATATCATTCAGTACTTC.

The CDR3 region has the DNA TGCAGCGGGGGACAGGCAACTAATGAAAAACTGTTTTTT. This codes for CSGGQATNEKLFF. The chain recombines TRBV29-1 with TRBJ1-4, with 8 bases aligning to TRBD1. This CDR3 region has 13 residues. Germline V gene lookup returns CDR1 SQVTM and CDR2 ANQGSEA. The V and J ends lost 7 bases and 0 bases, in that order; junction bases with no gene match: 1.

The chain uses TRBV7-2 and TRBJ2-7; 11 bases line up with TRBD2. V was clipped by 5 bases and J by 3 bases; unmatched bases: 6. The germline gives CDR1 SGHTA, CDR2 FQGNSA. This CDR3 has 15 amino acids. The chain's CDR3 is CASSLETSGGYEQYF. The CDR3 coding sequence is TGTGCCAGCAGCCTAGAAACTAGCGGGGGCTACGAGCAGTACTTC.

This clone was observed a handful of times. The chain is built from TRBV6-5 and TRBJ1-1; 7 nucleotides line up with TRBD1. The germline gives CDR1 MNHEY, CDR2 SVGAGI. V shed 6 bases and J 1 base; nucleotides not matched to a gene: 5. The CDR3 is 14 amino acids. CDR3 bases: TGTGCCAGCAGATCAGGGGGTTCGAACACTGAAGCTTTCTTT. Residues: CASRSGGSNTEAFF.

This clone has only a few counts. V gene TRBV20-1 combines with J gene TRBJ2-3, with D perhaps matching TRBD2 (6 bases). Trimming took off 3 bases at V and 0 bases at J, with 13 bases between the two ends. The CDR3 consists of 15 residues. Germline CDR1 DFQATT, CDR2 SNEGSKA (reference sequence). As DNA, the CDR3 is TGCAGTGCTAGTGGAGGGAGTATTAGCACAGATACGCAGTATTTT. Translation: CSASGGSISTDTQYF.

The rearrangement uses TRBV5-4 and TRBJ2-7; D is perhaps TRBD2 (6 bases). Germline V gene sequence: CDR1 SGHNT, CDR2 YYREEE (reference sequence). Trimming took 2 bases from V and 1 from J, leaving 10 bases between them. The CDR3 totals 14 residues. The CDR3: CASSFGGASYEQYF. The CDR3 DNA sequence: TGTGCCAGCAGCTTCGGCGGGGCATCCTACGAGCAGTACTTC.

The CDR3 DNA follows: TGTGCCAGCAGCCAGACCCGGGCAGATACGCAGTATTTT. Its protein is CASSQTRADTQYF. The chain is built from TRBV4-2 and TRBJ2-3; D gene unclear. V was shortened by 3 bases and J by 4 bases, with 8 bases between the two germline ends. CDR3 length: 13 amino acids. Germline V gives CDR1 LGHNA, CDR2 YNFKEQ.

The J gene is TRBJ2-7, the V gene TRBV30, with D perhaps TRBD1 (5 bases). Germline CDR1 and CDR2: GTSNPN and SVGIG (reference sequence). The V end was cut by 5 bases, the J end by 0 bases, with 8 bases between. There are 12 residues in the CDR3. Here the CDR3 reads CAWEDSSYEQYF. The CDR3 nucleotides read TGTGCCTGGGAAGACAGCTCCTACGAGCAGTACTTC.

This sequence joins TRBV11-2 and TRBJ1-2; the match to TRBD1 covers 10 bases. Germline V gene sequence: CDR1 SGHAT, CDR2 FQNNGV. With 3 bases clipped from V and 8 bases from J, the junction kept 6 bases outside the gene matches. The CDR3 runs 14 residues. The CDR3 bases are TGTGCCAGCAGCTTCAGGACAGGGGGTATAGGCTACACCTTC. As protein: CASSFRTGGIGYTF. Looking up the rest from reference TRBV11-2 and TRBJ1-2 gives the full variable domain: EAGVAQSPRYKIIEKRQSVAFWCNPISGHATLYWYQQILGQGPKLLIQFQNNGVVDDSQLPKDRFSAERLKGVDSTLKIQPAKLEDSAVYLCASSFRTGGIGYTFGSGTRLTVV.

The V gene is TRBV6-1, the J gene TRBJ1-2, with a weak D call TRBD1 (6 bases). The CDR3 has 16 residues. Germline V lookup: CDR1 MNHNS, CDR2 SASEGT. Trimming took off 1 base at V and 3 bases at J, with 15 bases between the two ends. DNA for the CDR3: TGTGCCAGCAGTGAAGTGTACAGGGACCGGGACTATGGCTACACCTTC. Translated, it gives CASSEVYRDRDYGYTF.

As concerns this clone: This CDR3 is also generated by other DNA sequences in the sample. The gene calls are TRBV15 and TRBJ2-7; no clear D. The CDR3 sequence is 13 residues long. V lost 0 bases and J lost 1, with 4 bases in between. CDR1 LNHNV and CDR2 YYDKDF come from the germline V gene (reference sequence). The CDR3 sequence is CATSRDRSYEQYF. The CDR3 DNA reads TGTGCCACCAGCAGAGACCGGTCCTACGAGCAGTACTTC.

The V call is TRBV6-1, the J call TRBJ1-3; 9 bases agree with TRBD1. Trimming cost V 0 bases and J 0 bases; bases outside gene matches: 9. The CDR3 contains 19 residues. In germline, CDR1 is MNHNS, CDR2 SASEGT. CDR3 sequence: CASSEAGTGYGSSGNTIYF. CDR3 in DNA: TGTGCCAGCAGTGAAGCGGGGACAGGGTATGGCTCCTCTGGAAACACCATATATTTT.

This clone was counted at least ten times. The CDR3, as DNA: TGTGCCAGCAGTGCAGACAGCTACTACGAGCAGTACTTC. This encodes CASSADSYYEQYF. The V gene is TRBV2, the J gene TRBJ2-7; TRBD1 is a possible D gene (5 bases). The germline CDR1 and CDR2 sequences are SNHLY and FYNNEI. There are 13 residues in the CDR3. Trimming took off 4 bases at V and 3 bases at J, with 10 bases between the two ends.

The genes are TRBV5-4 and TRBJ2-3, with 7 bases identical to TRBD2. Looked up from germline, CDR1 is SGHNT and CDR2 is YYREEE (reference sequence). Losses at the gene ends were 7 bases for V and 1 base for J; bases not matched to a gene: 3. This CDR3 contains 13 residues. CDR3 residues: CASGAGGTDTQYF. The CDR3 DNA is TGTGCCAGCGGGGCGGGGGGCACAGATACGCAGTATTTT.

V is TRBV11-3 and J is TRBJ2-7; D is possibly TRBD2 (5 bases). Trimming left V 5 bases short and J 7 bases short, with 15 bases between. CDR1 SGHNT and CDR2 YENEEA come from the germline V gene. The CDR3 is made up of 13 amino acids. Here the CDR3 DNA reads TGTGCCAGCAGCAAGTGGGCGGGTGGTGAGCAGTACTTC. Its protein is CASSKWAGGEQYF. The variable domain in full, completed from reference TRBV11-3 and TRBJ2-7, reads EAGVVQSPRYKIIEKKQPVAFWCNPISGHNTLYWYLQNLGQGPELLIRYENEEAVDDSQLPKDRFSAERLKGVDSTLKIQPAELGDSAVYLCASSKWAGGEQYFGPGTRLTVT.

This chain connects TRBV10-3 to TRBJ2-5, with D perhaps TRBD2 (6 bases). The CDR3 is 14 amino acids. CDR1 is ENHRY, CDR2 SYGVKD, per germline. Between the trimmed V and J ends, which lost 4 bases and 0 bases, there was a span of 9 bases. CDR3 nucleotides: TGTGCCATCAGTGTTGGCGGGGACCAAGAGACCCAGTACTTC. Amino acid sequence: CAISVGGDQETQYF.

The genes are TRBV30 and TRBJ2-7; 8 bases map to TRBD1. CDR3 size: 13 residues. Germline V gene sequence: CDR1 GTSNPN, CDR2 SVGIG (reference sequence). The V segment lost 4 bases and the J segment 6 bases; nucleotides outside the gene matches: 8. CDR3 protein: CAWTRGREGEQYF. CDR3 DNA: TGTGCCTGGACCAGGGGGCGGGAAGGCGAGCAGTACTTC.

CDR3 region: CASSVGASGAGTDTQYF. CDR3 in DNA: TGTGCCAGCAGCGTAGGAGCCAGCGGGGCAGGCACAGATACGCAGTATTTT. This chain joins TRBV9 and TRBJ2-3; 7 bases line up with TRBD2. Trimming cost V 0 bases and J 1 base; bases outside gene matches: 8. Looked up from germline, CDR1 is SGDLS and CDR2 is YYNGEE. The CDR3 has 17 residues.

This chain links TRBV3-1 (or the pseudogene TRBV3-2) with TRBJ2-7; TRBD2 agrees at 9 bases. Looked up from germline, CDR1 is LGHDT and CDR2 is YNNKEL (reference sequence). Trimming at V came to 1 base and at J to 3 bases, leaving 7 bases not matched to a gene. The CDR3 has 16 amino acids. Written as DNA, the CDR3 is TGTGCCAGCAGCCAAGGAGCTAGCGGGGATGGCTACGAGCAGTACTTC. Translation gives CASSQGASGDGYEQYF.

The count of this clone is one. CDR3 in DNA: TGTGCCAGCGCCGGTACAGGGTTCCACTATGGCTACACCTTC. It is translated as CASAGTGFHYGYTF. The J gene is TRBJ1-2, the V gene TRBV5-4, with D possibly TRBD1 on 6 matching bases. Germline lookup yields CDR1 SGHNT and CDR2 YYREEE (reference sequence). The CDR3 extends over 14 amino acids. The V and J ends lost 7 bases and 3 bases respectively, with 16 bases between them.

This rearrangement joins TRBV12-3 or TRBV12-4 to TRBJ1-5, with D unclear. V lost 3 bases, J lost 1 base, and 4 bases lay in between. This CDR3 comprises 13 residues. Here the CDR3 DNA reads TGTGCCAGCAGTTTCGTCAGCAATCAGCCCCAGCATTTT. Translation: CASSFVSNQPQHF.

This clone was seen a single time. The V gene is TRBV19, the J gene TRBJ2-7, with TRBD2 identical over 7 bases. The CDR3 extends over 14 amino acids. Germline V gene data show CDR1 as LNHDA and CDR2 as SQIVND (reference sequence). V lost 5 bases and J lost 2; bases outside the gene matches: 6. The CDR3 loop reads CASSLSGAAYEQYF. The CDR3 DNA sequence: TGTGCCAGTAGTCTCAGCGGGGCCGCCTACGAGCAGTACTTC.

The V and J genes are TRBV3-1 (or the pseudogene TRBV3-2) and TRBJ2-1, with 10 bases aligning to TRBD2. The CDR3 spans 18 residues. Germline V lookup: CDR1 LGHDT, CDR2 YNNKEL (reference sequence). The junction had 11 bases not matched to a gene; V was cut back by 2 bases and J by 4 bases. CDR3 bases: TGTGCCAGCAGCCAAACGGCCAGCGGGGGGGCCTGGTACAATGAGCAGTTCTTC. Protein: CASSQTASGGAWYNEQFF.